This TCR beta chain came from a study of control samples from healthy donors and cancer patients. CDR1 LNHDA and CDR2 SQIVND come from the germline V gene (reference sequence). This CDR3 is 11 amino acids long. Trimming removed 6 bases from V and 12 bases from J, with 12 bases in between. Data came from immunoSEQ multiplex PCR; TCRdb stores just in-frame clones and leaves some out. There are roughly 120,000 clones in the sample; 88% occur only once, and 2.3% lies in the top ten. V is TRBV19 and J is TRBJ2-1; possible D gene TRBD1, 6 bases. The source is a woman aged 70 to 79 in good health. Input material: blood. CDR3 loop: CASSNQGWQFF. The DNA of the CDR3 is TGTGCCAGTAGCAACCAGGGGTGGCAGTTCTTC.